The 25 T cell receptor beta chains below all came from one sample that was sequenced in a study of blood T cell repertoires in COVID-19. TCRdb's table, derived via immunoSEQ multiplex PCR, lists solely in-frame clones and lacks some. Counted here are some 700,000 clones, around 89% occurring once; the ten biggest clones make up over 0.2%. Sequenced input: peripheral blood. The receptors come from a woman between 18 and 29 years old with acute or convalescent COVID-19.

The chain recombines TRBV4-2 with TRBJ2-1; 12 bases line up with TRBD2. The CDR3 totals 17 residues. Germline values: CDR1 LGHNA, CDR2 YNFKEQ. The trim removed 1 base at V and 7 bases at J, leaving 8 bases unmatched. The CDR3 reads CASSQVSRTSGVNEQFF. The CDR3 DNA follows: TGTGCCAGCAGCCAAGTCAGCAGGACTAGCGGGGTAAATGAGCAGTTCTTC.

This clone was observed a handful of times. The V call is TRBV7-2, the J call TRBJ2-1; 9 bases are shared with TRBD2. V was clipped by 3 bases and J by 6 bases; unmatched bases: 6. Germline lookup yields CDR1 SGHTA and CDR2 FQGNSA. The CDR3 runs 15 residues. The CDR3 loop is CASSFQRGAGNEQFF. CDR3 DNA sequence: TGTGCCAGCAGCTTTCAGCGGGGGGCGGGCAATGAGCAGTTCTTC.

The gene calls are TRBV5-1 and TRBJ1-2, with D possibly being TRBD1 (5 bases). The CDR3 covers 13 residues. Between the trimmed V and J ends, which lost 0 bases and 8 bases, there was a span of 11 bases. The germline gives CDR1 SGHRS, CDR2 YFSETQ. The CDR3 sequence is CASSLDGARGYTF. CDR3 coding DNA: TGCGCCAGCAGCTTGGATGGGGCGCGAGGCTACACCTTC.

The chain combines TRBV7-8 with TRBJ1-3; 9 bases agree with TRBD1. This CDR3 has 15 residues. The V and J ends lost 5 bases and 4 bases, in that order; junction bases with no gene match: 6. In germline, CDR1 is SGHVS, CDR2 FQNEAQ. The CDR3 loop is CASSPEGTGGNTIYF. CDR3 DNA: TGTGCCAGCAGCCCGGAGGGGACAGGGGGAAACACCATATATTTT.

The CDR3 loop is CASRPGSALSGNTIYF. CDR3 in DNA: TGCGCCAGCCGGCCGGGATCGGCCCTCTCTGGAAACACCATATATTTT. V gene TRBV5-1 combines with J gene TRBJ1-3; D not certain. Trimming removed 7 bases at V and 0 bases at J, with 17 bases between. CDR3 length: 16 residues. Germline V lookup: CDR1 SGHRS, CDR2 YFSETQ.

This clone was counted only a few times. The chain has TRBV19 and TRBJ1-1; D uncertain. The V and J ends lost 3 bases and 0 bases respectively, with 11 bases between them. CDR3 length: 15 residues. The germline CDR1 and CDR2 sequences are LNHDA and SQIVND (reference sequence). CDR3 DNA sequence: TGTGCCAGTAGTATTAAAGAGCCGATGAACACTGAAGCTTTCTTT. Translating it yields CASSIKEPMNTEAFF.

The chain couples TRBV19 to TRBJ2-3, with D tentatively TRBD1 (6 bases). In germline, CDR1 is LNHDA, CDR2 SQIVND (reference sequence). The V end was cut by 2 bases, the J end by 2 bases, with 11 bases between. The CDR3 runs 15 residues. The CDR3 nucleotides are TGTGCCAGTAGTATAACGGGACAAAACACAGATACGCAGTATTTT. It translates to CASSITGQNTDTQYF. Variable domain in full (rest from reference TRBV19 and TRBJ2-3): DGGITQSPKYLFRKEGQNVTLSCEQNLNHDAMYWYRQDPGQGLRLIYYSQIVNDFQKGDIAEGYSVSREKKESFPLTVTSAQKNPTAFYLCASSITGQNTDTQYFGPGTRLTVL.

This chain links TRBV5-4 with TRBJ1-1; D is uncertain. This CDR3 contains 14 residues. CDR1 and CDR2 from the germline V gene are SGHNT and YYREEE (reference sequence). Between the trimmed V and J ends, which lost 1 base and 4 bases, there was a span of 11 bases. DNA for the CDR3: TGTGCCAGCAGCTTGTCTCCGCGGGGCACTGAAGCTTTCTTT. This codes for CASSLSPRGTEAFF.

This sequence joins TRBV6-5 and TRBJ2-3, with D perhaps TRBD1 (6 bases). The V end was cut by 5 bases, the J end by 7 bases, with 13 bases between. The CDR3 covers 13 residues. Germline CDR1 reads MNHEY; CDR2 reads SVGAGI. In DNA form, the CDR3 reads TGTGCCAGCAGTCCTGGGGGCCCGTATACGCAGTATTTT. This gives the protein CASSPGGPYTQYF.

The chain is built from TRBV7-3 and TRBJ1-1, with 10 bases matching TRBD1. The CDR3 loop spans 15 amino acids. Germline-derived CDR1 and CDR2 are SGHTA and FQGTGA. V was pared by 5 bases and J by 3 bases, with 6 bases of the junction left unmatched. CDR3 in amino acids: CASSQGQGKDTEAFF. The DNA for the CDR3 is TGTGCCAGCAGCCAGGGACAGGGGAAGGACACTGAAGCTTTCTTT.

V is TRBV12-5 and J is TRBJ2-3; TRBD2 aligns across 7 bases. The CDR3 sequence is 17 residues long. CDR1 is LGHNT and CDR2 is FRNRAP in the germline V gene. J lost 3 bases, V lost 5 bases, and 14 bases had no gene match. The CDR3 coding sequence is TGTGCTAGTGGTCCCCCCGAGAGACTAGCATTTACAGATACGCAGTATTTT. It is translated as CASGPPERLAFTDTQYF.

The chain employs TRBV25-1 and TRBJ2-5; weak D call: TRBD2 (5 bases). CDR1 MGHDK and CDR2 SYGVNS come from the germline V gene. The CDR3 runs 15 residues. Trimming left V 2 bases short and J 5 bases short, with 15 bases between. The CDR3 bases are TGTGCCAGCAGTGAAGGGAGTTACCTGTTTGAGACCCAGTACTTC. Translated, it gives CASSEGSYLFETQYF. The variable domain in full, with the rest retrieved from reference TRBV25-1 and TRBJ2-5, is EADIYQTPRYLVIGTGKKITLECSQTMGHDKMYWYQQDPGMELHLIHYSYGVNSTEKGDLSSESTVSRIRTEHFPLTLESARPSHTSQYLCASSEGSYLFETQYFGPGTRLLVL.

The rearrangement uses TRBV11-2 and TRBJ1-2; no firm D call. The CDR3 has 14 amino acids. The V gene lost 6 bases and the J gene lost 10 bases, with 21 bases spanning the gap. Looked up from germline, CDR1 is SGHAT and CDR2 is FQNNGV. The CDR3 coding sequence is TGTGCCAGCAGGCCACAACCTCCCAGGAGGGACTACACCTTC. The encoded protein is CASRPQPPRRDYTF.

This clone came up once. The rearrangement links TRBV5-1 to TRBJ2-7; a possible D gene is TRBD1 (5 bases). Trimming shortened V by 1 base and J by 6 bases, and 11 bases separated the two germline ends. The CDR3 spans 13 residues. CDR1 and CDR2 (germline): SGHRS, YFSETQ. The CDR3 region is CASSLFFRGEQYF. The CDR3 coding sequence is TGCGCCAGCAGCTTGTTTTTTAGGGGCGAGCAGTACTTC. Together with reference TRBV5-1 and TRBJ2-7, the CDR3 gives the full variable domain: KAGVTQTPRYLIKTRGQQVTLSCSPISGHRSVSWYQQTPGQGLQFLFEYFSETQRNKGNFPGRFSGRQFSNSRSEMNVSTLELGDSALYLCASSLFFRGEQYFGPGTRLTVT.

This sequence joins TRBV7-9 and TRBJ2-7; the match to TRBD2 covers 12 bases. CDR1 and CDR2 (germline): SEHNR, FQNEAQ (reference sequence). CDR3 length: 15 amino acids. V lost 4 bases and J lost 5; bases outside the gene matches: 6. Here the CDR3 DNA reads TGTGCCAGCAGCTATCCTAGCGGGGGGGCTAACGAGCAGTACTTC. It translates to CASSYPSGGANEQYF.

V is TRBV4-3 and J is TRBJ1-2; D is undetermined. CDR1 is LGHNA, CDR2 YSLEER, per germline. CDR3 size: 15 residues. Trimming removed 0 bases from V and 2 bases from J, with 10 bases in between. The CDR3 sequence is CASSQDSGGNYGYTF. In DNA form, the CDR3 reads TGCGCCAGCAGCCAAGATTCGGGAGGAAACTATGGCTACACCTTC.

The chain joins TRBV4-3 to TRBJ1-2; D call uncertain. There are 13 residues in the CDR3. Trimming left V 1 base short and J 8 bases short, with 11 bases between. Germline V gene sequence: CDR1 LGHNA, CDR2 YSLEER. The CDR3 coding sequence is TGCGCCAGCAGCCAAGCGGCGGGTGGGGGCTACACCTTC. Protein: CASSQAAGGGYTF.

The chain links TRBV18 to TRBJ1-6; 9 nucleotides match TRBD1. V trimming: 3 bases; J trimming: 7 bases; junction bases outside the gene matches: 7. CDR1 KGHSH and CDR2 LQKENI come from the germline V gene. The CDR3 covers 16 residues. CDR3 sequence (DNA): TGTGCCAGCTCACCGTCTACAGGGGGCGGGAATTCACCCCTCCACTTT. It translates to CASSPSTGGGNSPLHF.

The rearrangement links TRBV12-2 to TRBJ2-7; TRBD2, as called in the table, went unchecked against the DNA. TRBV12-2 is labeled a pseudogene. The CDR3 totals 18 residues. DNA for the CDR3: TGTGCAAGTCGCCCCCTCGGGACTAGCGGCAAAAGCTCCTACGAGCAGTACTTC. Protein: CASRPLGTSGKSSYEQYF.

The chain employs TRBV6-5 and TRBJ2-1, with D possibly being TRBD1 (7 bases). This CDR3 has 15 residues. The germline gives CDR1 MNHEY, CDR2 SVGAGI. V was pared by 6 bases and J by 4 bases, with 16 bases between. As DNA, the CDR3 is TGTGCCAGCAGGTTTGGAGGGGGCCAATACAATGAGCAGTTCTTC. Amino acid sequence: CASRFGGGQYNEQFF.

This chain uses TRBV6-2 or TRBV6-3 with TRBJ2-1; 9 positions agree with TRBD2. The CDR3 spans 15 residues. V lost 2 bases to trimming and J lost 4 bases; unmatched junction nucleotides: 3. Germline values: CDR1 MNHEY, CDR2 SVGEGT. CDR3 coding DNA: TGTGCCAGCAGTTACCAGCGGGGGGCATACAATGAGCAGTTCTTC. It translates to CASSYQRGAYNEQFF.

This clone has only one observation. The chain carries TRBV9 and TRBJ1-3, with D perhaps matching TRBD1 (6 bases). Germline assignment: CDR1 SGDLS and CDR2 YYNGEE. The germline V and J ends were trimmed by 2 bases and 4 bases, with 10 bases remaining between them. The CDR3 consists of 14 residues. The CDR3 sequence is CASSVSTGGNTIYF. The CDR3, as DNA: TGTGCCAGCAGCGTGTCGACAGGAGGAAACACCATATATTTT.

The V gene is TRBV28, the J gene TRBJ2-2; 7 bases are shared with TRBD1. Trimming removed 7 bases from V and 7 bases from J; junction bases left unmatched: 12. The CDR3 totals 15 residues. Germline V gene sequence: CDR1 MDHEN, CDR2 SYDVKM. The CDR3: CASITTGREFGELFF. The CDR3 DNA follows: TGTGCCAGCATTACGACAGGGAGAGAGTTCGGGGAGCTGTTTTTT.

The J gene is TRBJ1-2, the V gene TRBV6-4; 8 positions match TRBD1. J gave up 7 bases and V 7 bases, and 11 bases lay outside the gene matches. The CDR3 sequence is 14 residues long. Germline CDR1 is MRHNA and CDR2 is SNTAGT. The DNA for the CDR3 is TGTGCCAGCAAACCGACAGGGGCTCTTGGTGGCTACACCTTC. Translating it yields CASKPTGALGGYTF.

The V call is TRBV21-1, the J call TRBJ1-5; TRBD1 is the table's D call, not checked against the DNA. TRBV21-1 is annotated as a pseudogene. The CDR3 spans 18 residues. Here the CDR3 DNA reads TGTGCCAGCAGCTTGCCCCGGGACAGCATTCATAGCAATCAGCCCCAGCATTTT. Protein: CASSLPRDSIHSNQPQHF.